The entry that follows covers one TCR beta chain sequence. The sample originates from a study of blood T cell repertoires in COVID-19. Study-level background: Samples of COVID-19 (acute and convalescent) were obtained from the United States, Italy and Spain.

Under the authors' procedure: For nucleated cells, counts were estimated from reference gene primer amplification. Clones were sequenced by immunoSEQ multiplex PCR, and TCRdb holds only the in-frame ones, with some missing. The V and J calls and the clone size are those of that table, but D and trimming were determined from the DNA. This sample yields about 16,000 clones, of which 85% to 90% are seen a single time; roughly 24% belongs to the top ten. Germline V lookup: CDR1 LNHNV, CDR2 YYDKDF (reference sequence). The V end was cut by 1 base, the J end by 5 bases, with 14 bases between. This CDR3 is built from 15 residues.

The sequenced sample was peripheral blood. The chain couples TRBV15 to TRBJ1-2, with a possible D match to TRBD1 (6 bases). The receptor's source is a man in his sixties with acute or convalescent COVID-19. In DNA form, the CDR3 reads TGTGCCACCAGCAGAGTCATCCAGGGGAATTATGGCTACACCTTC. Translated: CATSRVIQGNYGYTF.